This T cell receptor (beta chain) emerged from a study of response to subunit inactivated influenza vaccine (dated by TCRdb to 2017 to 2018). Concerning the study at large: The study used deep quantitative T cell receptor repertoire profiling to track responses to a trivalent subunit inactivated influenza vaccine.

The study at large found these results: The authors suggested that each seasonal influenza vaccination may recruit only a limited number of new T cells.

V loses 0 bases of germline sequence and J loses 0 bases, and the interval between the two ends is 7 bases. Its CDR3 holds 16 amino acids, cysteine through phenylalanine. Only the CDR3 part of the read is kept: 48 bases, read in frame from the first base. The germline V gene sets CDR1 to SGHRS and CDR2 to YFSETQ. This clonotype occurred a few times. The specificity of this receptor is unknown. Base qualities are missing; no much larger clone stands one base away. Receptor libraries were prepared by RT-PCR. The sequencing machine was an Illumina HiSeq 2500. The public reads were reanalyzed by TCRdb: fastp trimming at Q25, MiXCR alignment, in-frame beta chains only. One record per CDR3 amino acid sequence lists the most common genes and DNA. For this sample there are about 540,000 distinct CDR3 sequences; around 15% appear just once. More than 9.5% of the sample rests with the top ten.

This specimen consisted of PBMCs from blood, obtained approximately 12 days after vaccination. The TCR was taken from a man aged 50 or older who received an inactivated influenza vaccine. Donor details come from another sample of the same person, matched by shared clones. The V and J genes are TRBV5-1 and TRBJ2-6; the D gene is perhaps TRBD1, from 5 matching bases. This receptor carries the CDR3 CASSLAQGSGANVLTF. The DNA reads TGCGCCAGCAGCTTGGCCCAGGGCTCTGGGGCCAACGTCCTGACTTTC.